These 10 T cell receptor beta chains were sequenced from one sample in a study of cytomegalovirus exposure and HLA in healthy donors. Amplification used 60 Vbeta primers and 13 Jbeta primers. Data came from immunoSEQ multiplex PCR; TCRdb stores just in-frame clones and leaves some out. The sample includes 98,000 or so clones, about 80% of them seen just once. The sample was PBMCs. These receptors came from a man aged 40-50 years in good health and CMV-seronegative.

A few counts support this clone. V usage is TRBV10-1 and J usage is TRBJ1-2; 9 bases align to TRBD1. The CDR3 has 13 amino acids. Trimming at V came to 5 bases and at J to 8 bases, leaving 6 bases not matched to a gene. Germline V gene sequence: CDR1 WNHNN, CDR2 SYGVQD (reference sequence). CDR3 DNA sequence: TGCGCCAGCAGTACCGGGACAGGGAACGGCTACACCTTC. It encodes CASSTGTGNGYTF.

This clone was recorded only once. The genes are TRBV11-2 and TRBJ2-5; 7 bases fit TRBD1. The length of the CDR3 is 17 residues. Looked up from germline, CDR1 is SGHAT and CDR2 is FQNNGV. V shed 5 bases and J 4 bases; nucleotides not matched to a gene: 16. The CDR3 loop is CASSRPPGLRGPETQYF. The CDR3 DNA is TGTGCCAGCAGCCGTCCCCCCGGCCTAAGGGGGCCAGAGACCCAGTACTTC. The whole variable domain, remainder taken from reference TRBV11-2 and TRBJ2-5, is EAGVAQSPRYKIIEKRQSVAFWCNPISGHATLYWYQQILGQGPKLLIQFQNNGVVDDSQLPKDRFSAERLKGVDSTLKIQPAKLEDSAVYLCASSRPPGLRGPETQYFGPGTRLLVL.

This chain joins TRBV19 and TRBJ1-5; D unclear. The length of the CDR3 is 11 residues. The V gene's germline CDR1 is LNHDA and CDR2 SQIVND (reference sequence). V gave up 5 bases and J gave up 9 bases, with 8 bases separating them. This chain's CDR3 is CASSELWPQHF. In DNA form, the CDR3 reads TGTGCCAGTAGTGAACTTTGGCCCCAGCATTTT.

J is TRBJ2-3 and V is TRBV5-4; 11 nucleotides align to TRBD2. The germline gives CDR1 SGHNT, CDR2 YYREEE (reference sequence). Trimming took 3 bases from V and 6 from J; bases not matched to a gene: 9. CDR3 length equals 16 residues. The CDR3 DNA is TGTGCCAGCAGCTCCCCGACTAGCGGGAAATGGGATACGCAGTATTTT. It codes for CASSSPTSGKWDTQYF.

This clone showed up just a few times. J is TRBJ2-5 and V is TRBV30; possibly TRBD1 for D (5 bases). CDR3 length: 14 amino acids. Germline V gene lookup returns CDR1 GTSNPN and CDR2 SVGIG (reference sequence). The V gene lost 4 bases and the J gene lost 1 base, with 13 bases spanning the gap. The CDR3 DNA is TGTGCCTGGACCGCGTGGGGCCCCCAAGAGACCCAGTACTTC. Translation: CAWTAWGPQETQYF.

Notes on this clone: Germline is not matched at one junction end, which may reflect a read error. The chain is built from TRBV7-9 and TRBJ2-1; D is ambiguous. This CDR3 is built from 18 residues. Germline CDR1 reads SEHNR; CDR2 reads FQNEAQ (reference sequence). The CDR3 spells CSSSLAFVVLAHENEQFF. Here the CDR3 DNA reads TGTTCCAGCAGCTTAGCTTTCGTAGTTCTCGCGCACGAAAATGAGCAGTTCTTC.

This chain joins TRBV6-5 and TRBJ2-3; TRBD2 matches at 12 bases. Germline trimming cut 5 bases from V and 6 bases from J; bases unmatched to any gene: 3. CDR3 size: 14 residues. Germline CDR1 MNHEY, CDR2 SVGAGI. CDR3 amino acids: CASSRGLAGDTQYF. The CDR3 DNA follows: TGTGCCAGCAGTCGGGGACTAGCGGGTGATACGCAGTATTTT.

The genes are TRBV7-2 and TRBJ1-1; D perhaps matches TRBD1 (6 bases). CDR1 is SGHTA, CDR2 FQGNSA, per germline. V was cut by 1 base and J by 4 bases, with 13 bases left in between. This CDR3 comprises 15 residues. CDR3 sequence: CASSLEPGEVTEAFF. The CDR3 DNA reads TGTGCCAGCAGCTTAGAGCCAGGGGAAGTCACTGAAGCTTTCTTT.

The table lists this clone with a few counts. The rearrangement uses TRBV4-3 and TRBJ1-1, with D possibly matching TRBD1 (5 bases). CDR3 length: 13 amino acids. V was shortened by 1 base and J by 4 bases, with 7 bases between the two germline ends. Germline CDR1 is LGHNA and CDR2 is YSLEER. The CDR3 spells CASSQARGTEAFF. The CDR3 nucleotides read TGCGCCAGCAGCCAAGCAAGGGGCACTGAAGCTTTCTTT.

The chain uses TRBV2 and TRBJ2-1, with TRBD1 identical over 10 bases. The CDR3 is made up of 15 amino acids. Germline-derived CDR1 and CDR2 are SNHLY and FYNNEI. V shed 9 bases and J 7 bases; nucleotides not matched to a gene: 12. CDR3 in DNA: TGTGCCAGTACCCTCCGGGACAGGGGTGCAAATGAGCAGTTCTTC. It encodes CASTLRDRGANEQFF.